These T cell receptor beta chains were read from a single sample in a study of T cell clones after liver transplantation. The table came from immunoSEQ multiplex PCR; TCRdb's copy has only in-frame clones and leaves some out. Among tens of thousands of clones listed, 60% to 80% were seen once. Sequenced material: CD4+ T cells from blood, taken at the 22-month timepoint. These receptor sequences come from a human patient who received a liver transplant. A subset of T cells may come from the graft donor. Each CDR3 is given with its conserved first and last residue. Fields, in order: V gene, D gene, clone size, CDR3 protein. D genes are given only for firm matches. A clone size is listed for some rows: how often the clone was seen (once, few, many), or a class if it is expanded.

>TRBV7-9|-|-
CASSPPVSTDTQYF
>TRBV10-3|-|-
CAILGGANTGELFF
>TRBV7-6|-|-
CASRPGGGRMNTEAFF
>TRBV5-1|-|few
CASSLLTQGGSNEQFF
>TRBV6-5|TRBD1|-
CASSYSTGDGYTF
>TRBV7-2|-|-
CASSLGRSYNEQFF
>TRBV6-4|-|once
CASSGGSGEKLFF
>TRBV27|-|-
CASSFGGIDTDTQYF
>TRBV7-8|-|-
CASSLTPSAATNEKLFF
>TRBV28|-|-
CASSSQNDAEKLFF
>TRBV10-2|TRBD1|few
CASSAGQMNTEAFF
>TRBV5-4|TRBD1|-
CASSLEGASTDTQYF
>TRBV30|TRBD2|-
CAWSRGGATGELFF
>TRBV5-6|-|-
CASSMSRDRRTDTQYF
>TRBV6-1|-|few
CASRSEQYF
>TRBV12-2|-|-
CASHGEGLAGVERYEQYF
>TRBV5-1|-|once
CASSPGTLLTDTQYF
>TRBV6-5|-|many
CASSLKKNTEAFF
>TRBV18|-|-
CASSPGQRYEQYF
>TRBV28|-|-
CASSPHGESSGNTIYF
>TRBV6-6|-|-
CASSYGGDEKLFF
>TRBV25-1|TRBD1|-
CASSEGRGQEKLFF
>TRBV9|-|-
CASSVATLGTDHSPLHF
>TRBV19|-|-
CASSTSTPTRGTDTQYF
>TRBV21-1|-|once
CASWIGRAAYGYTF
>TRBV7-9|-|few
CASSLGGVITDTQYF
>TRBV6-1|TRBD1|-
CAARTGLEKLFF
>TRBV7-2|-|-
CASRGAPGNTIYF
>TRBV28|-|-
CASSPPAQPMNTEAFF
>TRBV11-2|TRBD1|-
CASSLNRGVDEQYF
>TRBV5-6|TRBD2|-
CASSLDSGGYTDTQYF
>TRBV7-3|TRBD2|-
CASSSNSGTLAGELFF